This TCR beta chain comes out of a study of cytomegalovirus exposure and HLA in healthy donors. Overall study findings and caveats: Specificity for CMV antigens was confirmed in vitro for a few of the CMV-associated chains. Despite most TCR sequences being rare, some public TCRs occurred in many donors.

Data came from immunoSEQ multiplex PCR; TCRdb stores just in-frame clones and leaves some out. The data hold about 330,000 clones, with 86% observed a single time. These donors were members of the approximately 110-subject validation cohort, a group separate from the approximately 640-subject first cohort. About this clone: Antigen: not known.

This clonotype was obtained from a woman aged 18-29 years in good health and CMV-seronegative. The sequencing sample was made of PBMCs.

In DNA form, the CDR3 reads TGCGCCAGCAGCCAAGGATTCCGGGAGGCCTCGGGGGTAAGGAATGAGCAGTTCTTC. This gives the protein CASSQGFREASGVRNEQFF. This sequence joins TRBV4-3 and TRBJ2-1; TRBD2 aligns across 7 bases. CDR3 length: 19 residues. Looked up from germline, CDR1 is LGHNA and CDR2 is YSLEER. The V gene end was trimmed by 1 base and the J gene end by 7 bases; junction bases not matched to a gene: 19.